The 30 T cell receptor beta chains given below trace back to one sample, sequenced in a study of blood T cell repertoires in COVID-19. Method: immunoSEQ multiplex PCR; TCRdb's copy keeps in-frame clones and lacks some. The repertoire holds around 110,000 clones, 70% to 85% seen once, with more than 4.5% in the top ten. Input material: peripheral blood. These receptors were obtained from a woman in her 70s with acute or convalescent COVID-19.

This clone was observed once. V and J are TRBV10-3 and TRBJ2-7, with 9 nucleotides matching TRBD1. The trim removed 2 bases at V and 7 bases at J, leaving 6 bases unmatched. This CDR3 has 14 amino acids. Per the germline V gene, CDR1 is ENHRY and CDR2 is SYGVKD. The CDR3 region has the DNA TGTGCCATCAGTGAGGCTGGGGACAGGGAGGAGCAGTACGTC. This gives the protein CAISEAGDREEQYV.

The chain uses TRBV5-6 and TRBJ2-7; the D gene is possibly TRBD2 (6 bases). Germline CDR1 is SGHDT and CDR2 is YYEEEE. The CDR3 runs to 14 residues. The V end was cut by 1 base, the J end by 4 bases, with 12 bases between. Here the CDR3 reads CASSLLTGEYEQYV. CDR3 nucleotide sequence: TGTGCCAGCAGCTTGCTGACGGGGGAGTACGAGCAGTACGTC.

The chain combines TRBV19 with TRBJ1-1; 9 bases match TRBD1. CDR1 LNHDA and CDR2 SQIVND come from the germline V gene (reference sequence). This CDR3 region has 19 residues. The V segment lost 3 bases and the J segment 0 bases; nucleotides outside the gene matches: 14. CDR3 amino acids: CASSIPLDRGLLMNTEAFF. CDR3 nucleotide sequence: TGTGCCAGTAGTATCCCCTTGGACAGGGGCCTCCTCATGAACACTGAAGCTTTCTTT.

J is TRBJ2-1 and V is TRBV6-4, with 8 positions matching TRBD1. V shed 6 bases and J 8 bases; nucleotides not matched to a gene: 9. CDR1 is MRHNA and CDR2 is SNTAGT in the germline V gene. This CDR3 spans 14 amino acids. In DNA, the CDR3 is TGTGCCAGCAGAAGGACAGGGTTTGACGATGAGCAGTTCTTC. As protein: CASRRTGFDDEQFF.

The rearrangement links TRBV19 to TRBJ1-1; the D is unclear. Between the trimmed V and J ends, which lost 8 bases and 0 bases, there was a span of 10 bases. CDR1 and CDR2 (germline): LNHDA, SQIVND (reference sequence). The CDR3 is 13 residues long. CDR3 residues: CASHRDLNTEAFF. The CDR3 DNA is TGTGCCAGTCACAGAGATTTGAACACTGAAGCTTTCTTT.

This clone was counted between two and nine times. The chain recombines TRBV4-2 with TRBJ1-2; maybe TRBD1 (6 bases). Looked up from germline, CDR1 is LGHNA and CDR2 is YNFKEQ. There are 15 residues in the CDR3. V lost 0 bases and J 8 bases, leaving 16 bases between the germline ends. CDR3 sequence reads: CASSQELGAPGGYTF. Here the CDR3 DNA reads TGTGCCAGCAGCCAAGAACTGGGGGCCCCTGGGGGCTACACCTTC.

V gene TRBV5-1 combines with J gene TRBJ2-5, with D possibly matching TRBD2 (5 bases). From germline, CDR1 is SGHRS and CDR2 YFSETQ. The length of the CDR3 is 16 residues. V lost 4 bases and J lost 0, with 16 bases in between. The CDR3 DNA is TGCGCCAGCAGCCCGGGGTCAGGCGGTTACCAAGAGACCCAGTACTTC. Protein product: CASSPGSGGYQETQYF.

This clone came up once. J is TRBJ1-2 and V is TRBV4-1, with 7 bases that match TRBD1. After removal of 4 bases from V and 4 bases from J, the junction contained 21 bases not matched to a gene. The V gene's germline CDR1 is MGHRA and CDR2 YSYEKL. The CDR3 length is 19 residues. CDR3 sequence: CASSPPTGVLPFGGYGYTF. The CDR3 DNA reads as TGCGCCAGCAGCCCCCCTACAGGGGTCCTTCCCTTTGGGGGCTATGGCTACACCTTC.

DNA for the CDR3: TGCGCCAGCAGCCAAGGAAGGTCTAGCGGAGACACCGGGGAGCTGTTTTTT. It specifies CASSQGRSSGDTGELFF. The V call is TRBV4-3, the J call TRBJ2-2; 7 bases fit TRBD2. Germline values: CDR1 LGHNA, CDR2 YSLEER. V gave up 1 base and J gave up 3 bases; unmatched junction bases: 8. This CDR3 contains 17 residues.

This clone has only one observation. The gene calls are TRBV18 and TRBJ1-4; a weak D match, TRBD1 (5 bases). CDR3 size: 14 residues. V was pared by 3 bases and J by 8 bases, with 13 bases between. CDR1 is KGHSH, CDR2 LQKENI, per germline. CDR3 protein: CASSPNSRGEKLFF. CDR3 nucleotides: TGTGCCAGCTCACCGAATAGTAGGGGCGAAAAACTGTTTTTT.

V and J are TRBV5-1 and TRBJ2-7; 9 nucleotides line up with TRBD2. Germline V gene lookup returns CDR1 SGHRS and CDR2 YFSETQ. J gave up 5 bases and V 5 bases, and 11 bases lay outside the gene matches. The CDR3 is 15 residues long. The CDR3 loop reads CASSWSGGTLDEQYF. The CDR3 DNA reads TGCGCCAGCAGTTGGAGCGGGGGGACTCTTGACGAGCAGTACTTC.

CDR3 sequence (DNA): TGTGCCAGCAGCCAAGATATTCAGGGAAATCAGCCCCAGCATTTT. Protein: CASSQDIQGNQPQHF. The rearrangement joins TRBV4-2 to TRBJ1-5; possibly TRBD1 for D (5 bases). The CDR3 extends over 15 amino acids. In germline, CDR1 is LGHNA, CDR2 YNFKEQ. Trimming shortened V by 0 bases and J by 4 bases, and 10 bases separated the two germline ends.

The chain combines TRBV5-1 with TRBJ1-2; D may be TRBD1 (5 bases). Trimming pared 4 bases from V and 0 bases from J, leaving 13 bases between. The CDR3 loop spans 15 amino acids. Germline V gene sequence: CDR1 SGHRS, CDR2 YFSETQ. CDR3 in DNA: TGCGCCAGCAGCGCCACAGGAAGAGCTAACTATGGCTACACCTTC. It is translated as CASSATGRANYGYTF. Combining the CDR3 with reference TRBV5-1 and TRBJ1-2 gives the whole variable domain KAGVTQTPRYLIKTRGQQVTLSCSPISGHRSVSWYQQTPGQGLQFLFEYFSETQRNKGNFPGRFSGRQFSNSRSEMNVSTLELGDSALYLCASSATGRANYGYTFGSGTRLTVV.

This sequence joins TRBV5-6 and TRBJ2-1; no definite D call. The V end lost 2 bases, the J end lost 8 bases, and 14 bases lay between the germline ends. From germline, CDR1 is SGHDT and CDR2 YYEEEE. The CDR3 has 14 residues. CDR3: CASSFGGGGHEQFF. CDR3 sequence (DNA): TGTGCCAGCAGCTTTGGTGGCGGCGGCCATGAGCAGTTCTTC.

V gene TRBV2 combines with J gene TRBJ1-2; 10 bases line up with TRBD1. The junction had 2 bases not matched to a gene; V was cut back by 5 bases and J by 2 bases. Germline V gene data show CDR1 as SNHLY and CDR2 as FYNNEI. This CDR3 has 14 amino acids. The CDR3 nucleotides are TGTGCCAGCAGTCCGGGACAGGGGAACTATGGCTACACCTTC. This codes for CASSPGQGNYGYTF.

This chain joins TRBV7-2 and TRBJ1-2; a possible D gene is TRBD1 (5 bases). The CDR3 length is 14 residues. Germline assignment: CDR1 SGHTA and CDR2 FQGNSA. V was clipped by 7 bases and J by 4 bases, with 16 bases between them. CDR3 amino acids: CASTQGSDAYGYTF. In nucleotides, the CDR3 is TGTGCCAGCACCCAGGGTTCGGACGCCTATGGCTACACCTTC. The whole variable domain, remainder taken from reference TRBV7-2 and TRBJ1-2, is GAGVSQSPSNKVTEKGKDVELRCDPISGHTALYWYRQSLGQGLEFLIYFQGNSAPDKSGLPSDRFSAERTGGSVSTLTIQRTQQEDSAVYLCASTQGSDAYGYTFGSGTRLTVV.

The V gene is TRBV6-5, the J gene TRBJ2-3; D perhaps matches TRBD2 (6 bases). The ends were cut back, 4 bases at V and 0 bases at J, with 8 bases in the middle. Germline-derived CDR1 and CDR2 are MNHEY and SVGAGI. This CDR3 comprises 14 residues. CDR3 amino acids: CASSLAVSTDTQYF. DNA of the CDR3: TGTGCCAGCAGTTTAGCGGTGAGCACAGATACGCAGTATTTT.

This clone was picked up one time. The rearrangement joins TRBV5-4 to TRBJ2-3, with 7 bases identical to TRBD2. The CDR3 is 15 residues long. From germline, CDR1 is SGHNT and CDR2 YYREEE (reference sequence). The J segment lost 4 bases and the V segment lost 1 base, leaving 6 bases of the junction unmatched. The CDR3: CASSLSGVSADTQYF. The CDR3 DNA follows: TGTGCCAGCAGCTTGAGCGGGGTAAGCGCAGATACGCAGTATTTT.

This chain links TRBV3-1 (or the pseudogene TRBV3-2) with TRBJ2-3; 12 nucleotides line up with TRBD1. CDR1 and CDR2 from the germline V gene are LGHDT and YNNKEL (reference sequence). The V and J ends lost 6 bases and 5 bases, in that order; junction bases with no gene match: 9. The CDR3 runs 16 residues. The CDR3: CASSLYRDRGRDTQYF. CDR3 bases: TGTGCCAGCAGTCTTTACCGGGACAGGGGGCGAGATACGCAGTATTTT.

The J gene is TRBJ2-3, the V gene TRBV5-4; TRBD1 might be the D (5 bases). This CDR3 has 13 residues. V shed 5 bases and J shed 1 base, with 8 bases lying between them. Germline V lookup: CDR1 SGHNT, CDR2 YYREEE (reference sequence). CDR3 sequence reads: CASRPTGTDTQYF. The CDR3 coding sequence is TGTGCCAGCAGACCGACAGGCACAGATACGCAGTATTTT.

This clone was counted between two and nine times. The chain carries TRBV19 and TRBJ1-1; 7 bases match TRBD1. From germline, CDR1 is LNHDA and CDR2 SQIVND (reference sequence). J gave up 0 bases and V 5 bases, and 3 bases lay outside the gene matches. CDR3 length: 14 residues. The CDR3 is CASSEDRVNTEAFF. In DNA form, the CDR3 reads TGTGCCAGTAGTGAAGACAGGGTGAACACTGAAGCTTTCTTT.

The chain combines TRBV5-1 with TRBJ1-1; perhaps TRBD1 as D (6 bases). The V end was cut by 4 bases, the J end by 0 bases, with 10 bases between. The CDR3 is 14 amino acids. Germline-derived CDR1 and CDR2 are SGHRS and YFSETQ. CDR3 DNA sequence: TGCGCCAGCAGCATAGGACAGATGAACACTGAAGCTTTCTTT. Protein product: CASSIGQMNTEAFF. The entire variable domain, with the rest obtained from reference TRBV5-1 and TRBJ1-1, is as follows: KAGVTQTPRYLIKTRGQQVTLSCSPISGHRSVSWYQQTPGQGLQFLFEYFSETQRNKGNFPGRFSGRQFSNSRSEMNVSTLELGDSALYLCASSIGQMNTEAFFGQGTRLTVV.

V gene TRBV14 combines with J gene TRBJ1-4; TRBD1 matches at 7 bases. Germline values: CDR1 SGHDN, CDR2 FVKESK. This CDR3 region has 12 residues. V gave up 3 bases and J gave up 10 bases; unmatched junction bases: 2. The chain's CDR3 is CASSQDRTKLFF. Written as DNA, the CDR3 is TGTGCCAGCAGCCAGGACAGGACAAAACTGTTTTTT.

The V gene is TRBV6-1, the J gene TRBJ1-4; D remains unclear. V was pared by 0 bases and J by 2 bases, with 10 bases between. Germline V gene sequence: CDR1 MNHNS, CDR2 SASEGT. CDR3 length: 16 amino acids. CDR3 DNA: TGTGCCAGCAGTGAAGCGGGAGGATACACTAATGAAAAACTGTTTTTT. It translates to CASSEAGGYTNEKLFF.

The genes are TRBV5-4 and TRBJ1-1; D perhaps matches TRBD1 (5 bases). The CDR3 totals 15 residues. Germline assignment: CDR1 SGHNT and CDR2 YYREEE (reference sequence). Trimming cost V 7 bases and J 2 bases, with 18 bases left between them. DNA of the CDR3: TGTGCCAGCCACCAGGGTTGGGGGGGTAACACTGAAGCTTTCTTT. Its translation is CASHQGWGGNTEAFF. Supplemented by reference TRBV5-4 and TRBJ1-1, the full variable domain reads ETGVTQSPTHLIKTRGQQVTLRCSSQSGHNTVSWYQQALGQGPQFIFQYYREEENGRGNFPPRFSGLQFPNYSSELNVNALELDDSALYLCASHQGWGGNTEAFFGQGTRLTVV.

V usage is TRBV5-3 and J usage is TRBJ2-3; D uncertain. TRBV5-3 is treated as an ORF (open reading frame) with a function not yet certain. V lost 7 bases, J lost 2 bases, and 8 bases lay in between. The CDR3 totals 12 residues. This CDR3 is CARWAHTDTQYF. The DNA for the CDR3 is TGTGCCAGATGGGCCCACACAGATACGCAGTATTTT.

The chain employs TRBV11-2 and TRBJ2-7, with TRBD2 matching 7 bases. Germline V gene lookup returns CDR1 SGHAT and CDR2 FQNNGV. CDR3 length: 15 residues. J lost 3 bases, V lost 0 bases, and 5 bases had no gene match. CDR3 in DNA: TGTGCCAGCAGCTTAGATCAGTCTAGCGGCTACGAGCAGTACGTC. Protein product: CASSLDQSSGYEQYV.

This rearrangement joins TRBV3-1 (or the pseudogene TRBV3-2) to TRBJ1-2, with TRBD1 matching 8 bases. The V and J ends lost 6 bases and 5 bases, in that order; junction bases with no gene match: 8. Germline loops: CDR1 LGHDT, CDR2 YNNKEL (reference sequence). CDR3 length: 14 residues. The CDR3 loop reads CASSRDRGAYGYTF. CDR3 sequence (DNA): TGTGCCAGCAGTCGAGACAGGGGTGCATATGGCTACACCTTC.

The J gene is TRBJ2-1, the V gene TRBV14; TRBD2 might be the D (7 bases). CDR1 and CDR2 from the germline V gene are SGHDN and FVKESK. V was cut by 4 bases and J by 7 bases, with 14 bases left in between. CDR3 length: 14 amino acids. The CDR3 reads CASSPKGGRNEQFF. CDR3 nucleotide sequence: TGTGCCAGCAGCCCAAAGGGGGGGAGAAATGAGCAGTTCTTC.

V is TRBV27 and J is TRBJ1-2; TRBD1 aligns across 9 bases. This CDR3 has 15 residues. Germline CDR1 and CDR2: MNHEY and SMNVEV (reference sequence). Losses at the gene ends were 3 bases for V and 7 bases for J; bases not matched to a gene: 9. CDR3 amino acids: CASSLKGQGVSGYTF. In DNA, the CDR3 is TGTGCCAGCAGTTTGAAGGGACAGGGCGTCTCTGGCTACACCTTC.